These T cell receptor beta chains were read from a single sample in a study of blood T cell repertoires in COVID-19. This table comes from immunoSEQ multiplex PCR, and its TCRdb copy is limited to in-frame clones, with some not included. This sample has 140,000 to 150,000 clones, with 80% to 90% found just once. The sequenced material came from peripheral blood. These receptors were obtained from a human donor in a cohort sampled during active COVID-19. The CDR3 runs from the conserved cysteine through the conserved F or W. The order of the fields is CDR3 protein, V gene, D gene, clone size, J gene. The D gene is left open where the match is weak. Not every row has a clone size; where given, it reads once, few, many or a size class.

CASSRDRAGNTIYF	TRBV27	TRBD1	once	TRBJ1-3
CASSYGLREQYF	TRBV6-2/TRBV6-3	-	-	TRBJ2-7
CASSEALQGGNQPQHF	TRBV6-1	-	-	TRBJ1-5
CASSPLGGENYGYTF	TRBV4-2	-	-	TRBJ1-2
CASSLDWSPLHF	TRBV7-2	-	-	TRBJ1-6
CASSPQRAGANYGYTF	TRBV27	-	few	TRBJ1-2
CATGENSYEQYF	TRBV15	-	few	TRBJ2-7
CASSPRRGLTDTQYF	TRBV13	-	-	TRBJ2-3
CASSGIGQAEEYGYTF	TRBV7-9	TRBD1	-	TRBJ1-2
CASSSPGQGGGNIQYF	TRBV19	TRBD1	few	TRBJ2-4
CASSLSGDQPQHF	TRBV11-2	-	-	TRBJ1-5
CASSARGLSSYEQYF	TRBV19	-	-	TRBJ2-7
CASSLGQGDTEQYF	TRBV7-9	TRBD1	-	TRBJ2-7
CATSRGRPGPSSGNTIYF	TRBV15	-	few	TRBJ1-3
CASSVRGDRGRRTQYF	TRBV5-8	TRBD1	-	TRBJ2-3
CASSSLTRGGYTF	TRBV2	-	-	TRBJ1-2
CASSPTGTDTQYF	TRBV6-4	TRBD1	once	TRBJ2-3
CASRTGTGEAGYTF	TRBV6-6	TRBD1	-	TRBJ1-2
CASSPGRANTGELFF	TRBV7-3	TRBD2	-	TRBJ2-2
CASSPRRSSTGELFF	TRBV7-8	-	-	TRBJ2-2
CASSQGPFSGNTIYF	TRBV3-1/TRBV3-2	-	-	TRBJ1-3
CASSPLGTSGGGGIEQFF	TRBV5-4	TRBD2	-	TRBJ2-1
CASSRLGGATNEKLFF	TRBV4-1	-	-	TRBJ1-4
CASSLGPDIGAKNIQYF	TRBV13	-	-	TRBJ2-4
CASSLLGDRSSYEQYF	TRBV28	TRBD1	-	TRBJ2-7
CATSSSPGQIYNEQFF	TRBV15	TRBD1	once	TRBJ2-1
CASSSGQSDQPQHF	TRBV5-1	-	-	TRBJ1-5
CASSLMGQTQETQYF	TRBV7-3	TRBD1	-	TRBJ2-5
CASSQTATGDNSPLHF	TRBV23-1	TRBD1	once	TRBJ1-6
CASSLSTSEQYF	TRBV11-2	-	-	TRBJ2-7
CASSGPGTGELFF	TRBV19	-	-	TRBJ2-2
CASSHPPGQGRTEAFF	TRBV27	TRBD1	-	TRBJ1-1
CASSIASGTGSYEQYF	TRBV19	TRBD1	-	TRBJ2-7
CASSVAYNYGYTF	TRBV9	-	-	TRBJ1-2
CASSLPGLNTEAFF	TRBV7-9	-	-	TRBJ1-1
CASRAEGTEAFF	TRBV6-5	-	-	TRBJ1-1
CASSFFGGSSGYTF	TRBV27	-	-	TRBJ1-2
CASSLGTGQIYNEQFF	TRBV5-4	-	-	TRBJ2-1
CASSMGSGGTDTQYF	TRBV19	TRBD2	-	TRBJ2-3
CASSLDRAYEQYF	TRBV11-2	-	-	TRBJ2-7
CAWSVWGDNEQFF	TRBV30	-	-	TRBJ2-1
CSARRETEAFF	TRBV20-1	-	few	TRBJ1-1
CASSSGTESTGELFF	TRBV7-7	TRBD1	-	TRBJ2-2
CASSRKLGAGGGTGELFF	TRBV4-3	TRBD2	-	TRBJ2-2
CASSPRGSIISYNEQFF	TRBV7-9	-	-	TRBJ2-1
CASSARGGDTQYF	TRBV7-7	TRBD2	-	TRBJ2-3
CASSPARGIEQFF	TRBV18	-	-	TRBJ2-1
CASSPRRDNTEAFF	TRBV18	-	-	TRBJ1-1
CASSFGQGLGGYTF	TRBV5-6	-	-	TRBJ1-2
CASSQEFAAGAYQTQYF	TRBV3-1/TRBV3-2	-	-	TRBJ2-5
CASRPGQGHSPLHF	TRBV19	TRBD1	-	TRBJ1-6
CASSRGLNYGYTF	TRBV19	-	-	TRBJ1-2
CASSPGGSHVSYEQYF	TRBV5-4	TRBD1	-	TRBJ2-7
CSVLRGRLDGYTF	TRBV29-1	TRBD1	-	TRBJ1-2
CASRRGPSYEQYF	TRBV7-2	-	-	TRBJ2-7
CASSSAPWDNYIQYF	TRBV5-5	-	-	TRBJ2-4
CASSQPTEFLQGKYGYTF	TRBV4-2	TRBD1	-	TRBJ1-2
CASSEGLGRNQPQHF	TRBV5-4	-	-	TRBJ1-5
CASHQSGGKETQYF	TRBV7-9	-	-	TRBJ2-5
CASSLKTGSPQHF	TRBV5-6	-	-	TRBJ1-5